This TCR beta chain comes out of a study of T cell responses to AZD1222 COVID-19 vaccine. Study-level results: Just 5 to 7 AZD1222 recipients were seropositive at baseline. Once two AZD1222 doses were given, Spike-specific TCR breadth and depth went up.

In regard to this clone: No antigen is known for it.

The ends were cut back, 5 bases at V and 4 bases at J, with 8 bases in the middle. Per the germline V gene, CDR1 is DFQATT and CDR2 is SNEGSKA (reference sequence). The CDR3 loop spans 11 amino acids. Sequencing used immunoSEQ multiplex PCR; TCRdb keeps in-frame clones, though not all of them. Counted here are about 150,000 clones, more than 75% occurring once; the ten biggest clones make up roughly 5.6%. This receptor was taken from an adult in good health. Specimen: peripheral blood, collected on day 0 of AZD1222 vaccination. J is TRBJ1-1 and V is TRBV20-1; D remains ambiguous. Here the CDR3 reads CSAASPTEAFF. In DNA, the CDR3 is TGCAGTGCTGCCAGCCCCACTGAAGCTTTCTTT.